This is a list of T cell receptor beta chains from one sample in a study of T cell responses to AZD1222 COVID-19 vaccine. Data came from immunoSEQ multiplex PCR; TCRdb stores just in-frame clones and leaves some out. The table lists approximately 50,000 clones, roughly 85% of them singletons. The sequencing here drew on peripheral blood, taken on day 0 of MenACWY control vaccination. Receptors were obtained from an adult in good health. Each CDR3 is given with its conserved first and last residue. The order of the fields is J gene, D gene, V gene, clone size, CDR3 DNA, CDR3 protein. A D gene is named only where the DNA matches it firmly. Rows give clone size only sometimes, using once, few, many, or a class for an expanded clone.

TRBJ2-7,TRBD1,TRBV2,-,TGTGCCAGCCGGGACAGGGGAATTTCCTACGAGCAGTACTTC,CASRDRGISYEQYF
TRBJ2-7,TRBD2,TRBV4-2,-,TGTGCCAGCAGCCAAGAGGCGGGAGGGCCCGACGAGCAGTACTTC,CASSQEAGGPDEQYF
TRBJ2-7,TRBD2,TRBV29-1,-,TGCAGCGTTGGGTTAGCGGGTCCCTACGAGCAGTACTTC,CSVGLAGPYEQYF
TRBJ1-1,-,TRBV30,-,TGTGCCTGGAGTAAGGGGGTTGATACTGAAGCTTTCTTT,CAWSKGVDTEAFF
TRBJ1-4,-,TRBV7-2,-,TGTGCCAGCAGTACAGGCACAACTAATGAAAAACTGTTTTTT,CASSTGTTNEKLFF
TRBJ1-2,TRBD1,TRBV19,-,TGTGCCAGTAGTATAGCGACAGGGGACTATGGCTACACCTTC,CASSIATGDYGYTF
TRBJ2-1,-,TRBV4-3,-,TGCGCCAGCAGCCAAGAGTGGAAGTCCAGCTCCTACAATGAGCAGTTCTTC,CASSQEWKSSSYNEQFF
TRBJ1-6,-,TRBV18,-,TGTGCCAGCTCACCATATGGGGATTTCGGTAATTCACCCCTCCACTTT,CASSPYGDFGNSPLHF
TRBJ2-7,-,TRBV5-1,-,TGCGCCAGCAGTTTACAGGGGAGGATGGGCGAGCAGTACTTC,CASSLQGRMGEQYF
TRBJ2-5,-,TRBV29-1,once,TGCAGCGTTGAAGAGGGAGGTTACCAAGAGACCCAGTACTTC,CSVEEGGYQETQYF
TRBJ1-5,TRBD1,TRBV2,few,TGTGCCAGCAGTAAGGACAGGTTCAATCAGCCCCAGCATTTT,CASSKDRFNQPQHF
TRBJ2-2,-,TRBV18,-,TGTGCCAGCTCACCAGGGTCCCACGGGAGTACCGGGGAGCTGTTTTTT,CASSPGSHGSTGELFF
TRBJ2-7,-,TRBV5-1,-,TGCGCCAGCAGCTTGGCTGGCAGGGTCGACGAGCAGTACTTC,CASSLAGRVDEQYF
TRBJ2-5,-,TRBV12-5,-,TGTGCTAGTGGTTTGGACGTTGGGGAGACCCAGTACTTC,CASGLDVGETQYF
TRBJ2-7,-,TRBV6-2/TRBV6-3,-,TGTGCCAGCAGTTACACGGCGATCTCCTACGAGCAGTACTTC,CASSYTAISYEQYF
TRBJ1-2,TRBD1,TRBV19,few,TGTGCCAGTAGTATCAGGACAGGGGCCGGCGGCTACACCTTC,CASSIRTGAGGYTF
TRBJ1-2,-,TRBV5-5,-,TGTGCCAGCAGCAAAGGGGACCTCAATGGCTACACCTTC,CASSKGDLNGYTF
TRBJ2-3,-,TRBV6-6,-,TGTGCCAGCAGTTACTCGGTCGGGGCTAGCACAGATACGCAGTATTTT,CASSYSVGASTDTQYF
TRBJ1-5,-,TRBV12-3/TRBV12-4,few,TGTGCCAGCAATTCCGGGACCTATCAGCCCCAGCATTTT,CASNSGTYQPQHF
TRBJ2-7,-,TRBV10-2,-,TGCGCCAGCAGTGAGTGGGATTCTCCTCGCGAGCAGTACTTC,CASSEWDSPREQYF
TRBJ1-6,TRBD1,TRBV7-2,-,TGTGCCAGCAGCGCCCGGGACAGGCTGAATTCACCCCTCCACTTT,CASSARDRLNSPLHF
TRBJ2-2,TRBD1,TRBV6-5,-,TGTGCCAGCAGCGGGACAGGGGGGGACACCGGGGAGCTGTTTTTT,CASSGTGGDTGELFF
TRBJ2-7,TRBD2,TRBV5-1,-,TGCGCCAGCAGCCTTGGGACTAGCGGCTACGAGCAGTACTTC,CASSLGTSGYEQYF
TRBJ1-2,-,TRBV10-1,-,TGCGCCAGCAGTGAGGTTGGGGGCTATGGCTACACCTTC,CASSEVGGYGYTF
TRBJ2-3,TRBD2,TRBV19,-,TGTGCCAGTAGTGTCAGGACTAGCGGGAGACCAGATACGCAGTATTTT,CASSVRTSGRPDTQYF
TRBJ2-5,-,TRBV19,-,TGTGCCAGTAGCCTAGGGGGTTGGCGGGGGCAAGAGACCCAGTACTTC,CASSLGGWRGQETQYF
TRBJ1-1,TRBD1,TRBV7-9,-,TGTGCCAGCAGTAGCTACAGGGGGGGAGTTGATACTGAAGCTTTCTTT,CASSSYRGGVDTEAFF
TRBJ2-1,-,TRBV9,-,TGTGCCAGCAGCGTAGATGAGGGTGAGCAGTTCTTC,CASSVDEGEQFF